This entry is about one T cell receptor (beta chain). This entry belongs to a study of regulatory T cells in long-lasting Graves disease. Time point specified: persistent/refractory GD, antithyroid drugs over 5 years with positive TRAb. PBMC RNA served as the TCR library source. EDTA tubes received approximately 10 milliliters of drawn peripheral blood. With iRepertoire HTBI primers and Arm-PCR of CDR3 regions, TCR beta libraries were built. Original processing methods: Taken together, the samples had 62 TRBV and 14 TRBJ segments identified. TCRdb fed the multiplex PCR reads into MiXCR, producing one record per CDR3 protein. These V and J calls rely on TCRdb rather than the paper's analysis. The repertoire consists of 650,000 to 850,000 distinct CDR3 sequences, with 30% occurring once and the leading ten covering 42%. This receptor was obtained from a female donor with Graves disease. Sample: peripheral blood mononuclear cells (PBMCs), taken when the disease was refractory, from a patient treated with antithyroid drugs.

The CDR3 reads CASKEGSREKLFF. Written as DNA, the CDR3 is TGTGCCAGCAAAGAGGGCTCTAGAGAAAAACTGTTTTTT. J is TRBJ1-4 and V is TRBV6-1; no reliable D call. Germline CDR1 reads MNHNS; CDR2 reads SASEGT. The CDR3 spans 13 residues. V was clipped by 7 bases and J by 8 bases, with 14 bases between them.